The clone carrying this T cell receptor beta chain was seen a single time. The authors' processing: Using reference gene primer amplification, nucleated cell counts were estimated. This table comes from immunoSEQ multiplex PCR, and its TCRdb copy is limited to in-frame clones, with some not included. V, J and clone size derive from that table, while D and trimming were established from the DNA sequence. The sample has 150,000 to 200,000 clones, about 87% seen once; the top ten hold around 2.5%. V was clipped by 1 base and J by 3 bases; unmatched bases: 2. The CDR3 runs to 14 residues. CDR1 is GTSNPN, CDR2 SVGIG, per germline (reference sequence). This sample is drawn from a study of blood T cell repertoires in COVID-19.

This rearrangement joins TRBV30 to TRBJ2-2; 7 bases line up with TRBD1. The TCR originated in a man aged 35 to 55 with active or convalescent COVID-19. The sample consisted of peripheral blood. CDR3 sequence reads: CAWSGDRDTGELFF. The CDR3 coding sequence is TGTGCCTGGAGTGGGGACAGAGACACCGGGGAGCTGTTTTTT.